The rows below give T cell receptor beta chains drawn from one sample of a study of T cell clones after liver transplantation. Profiling relied on immunoSEQ multiplex PCR, and the TCRdb table lists in-frame clones only, not all of them. The top ten clones hold 2.8% of a sample with roughly 60,000 clones, approximately 70% of them seen once. The material was CD4+ T cells from blood, obtained at the approximately 16-month timepoint. All receptors derive from a human patient who received a liver transplant. A share of the T cells may be of graft donor origin. The CDR3 runs from the conserved cysteine through the conserved F or W. Fields, in order: clone size, D gene, V gene, J gene, CDR3 protein, CDR3 DNA. The D gene is left open where the match is weak. Size tells how often a clone was seen (once, few, many) or the class of an expanded clone, and some rows leave it out.

once	TRBD1	TRBV12-5	TRBJ2-3	CASGTDRGRRDTQYF	TGTGCTAGTGGCACCGACAGGGGGCGAAGAGATACGCAGTATTTT
-	-	TRBV7-9	TRBJ1-6	CASSLVQNNSPLHF	TGTGCCAGCAGCTTAGTCCAAAATAATTCACCCCTCCACTTT
-	-	TRBV19	TRBJ2-3	CASTPEGPTDTQYF	TGTGCCAGTACCCCTGAGGGCCCCACAGATACGCAGTATTTT
once	TRBD1	TRBV28	TRBJ2-6	CATVPPGTGGAGANVLTF	TGTGCCACCGTACCCCCCGGGACAGGGGGCGCTGGGGCCAACGTCCTGACTTTC
-	TRBD2	TRBV4-1	TRBJ2-1	CASSQEGTISQTSYNEQFF	TGCGCCAGCAGCCAAGAAGGGACTATCAGTCAGACGTCCTACAATGAGCAGTTCTTC
-	-	TRBV30	TRBJ1-5	CAWNEGVNQPQHF	TGTGCCTGGAATGAGGGGGTTAATCAGCCCCAGCATTTT
once	-	TRBV5-1	TRBJ2-5	CASSLGVIQETQYF	TGCGCCAGCAGCTTAGGCGTCATCCAAGAGACCCAGTACTTC
-	-	TRBV6-1	TRBJ1-1	CASTRGSNTEAFF	TGTGCCAGCACTCGGGGCTCCAACACTGAAGCTTTCTTT
once	-	TRBV9	TRBJ2-1	CASSVEWRGHGMFF	TGTGCCAGCAGCGTGGAGTGGAGGGGGCATGGTATGTTCTTC
-	-	TRBV28	TRBJ1-5	CASSLPQEYQPQHF	TGTGCCAGCAGTTTGCCGCAGGAGTATCAGCCCCAGCATTTT